The clone carrying this T cell receptor (beta chain) was recorded many times. Its target is unknown. The data belong to a study of T cell repertoires in cytomegalovirus infection. V lost 3 bases to trimming and J lost 7 bases, with 6 bases between them. The CDR3 runs to 11 residues. Each CDR3 protein gets one entry after TCRdb re-called the reads with MiXCR. This sample carries around 130,000 distinct CDR3 sequences, approximately 9.2% of them seen once, and the ten largest clones take about a tenth. General study findings and limits: In two of eight donors, the top clonotype was HLA-C-restricted CMV-specific.

This clonotype originated in a human donor in good health (CMV status not recorded). Some clones in this sample may be carry-over from other donors' samples. The rearrangement links TRBV12-3 or TRBV12-4 to TRBJ1-1; D uncertain. Sequencing was done on a sample of PBMCs. CDR3 in DNA: TGTGCCAGCAGTTTTTCCCTTGAAGCTTTCTTT. Translated: CASSFSLEAFF.